This T cell receptor (beta chain) came from a study of Ad26.COV2.S vaccination and SARS-CoV-2 variants. Study-level findings and limits: The study found higher spike-specific TCR breadth in vaccine than placebo recipients. Following vaccination, spike-specific CD8+ and CD4+ T cell responses reportedly exhibited substantial breadth.

As to this clone: Its specificity is unknown.

Clones were read by immunoSEQ multiplex PCR, and TCRdb kept only the in-frame ones, dropping some. The sample yields roughly 140,000 clones, 86% seen once. V shed 7 bases and J shed 9 bases, with 19 bases lying between them. In germline, CDR1 is MNHEY, CDR2 SMNVEV (reference sequence). CDR3 size: 14 residues. The sequence derives from a human donor who had recovered from COVID-19. The gene calls are TRBV27 and TRBJ2-1; the D gene is possibly TRBD2 (6 bases). Sequencing was performed on peripheral blood, taken after recovery from COVID-19. CDR3 residues: CASTMGPARGEQFF. CDR3 DNA sequence: TGTGCCAGCACAATGGGCCCGGCGCGGGGTGAGCAGTTCTTC.